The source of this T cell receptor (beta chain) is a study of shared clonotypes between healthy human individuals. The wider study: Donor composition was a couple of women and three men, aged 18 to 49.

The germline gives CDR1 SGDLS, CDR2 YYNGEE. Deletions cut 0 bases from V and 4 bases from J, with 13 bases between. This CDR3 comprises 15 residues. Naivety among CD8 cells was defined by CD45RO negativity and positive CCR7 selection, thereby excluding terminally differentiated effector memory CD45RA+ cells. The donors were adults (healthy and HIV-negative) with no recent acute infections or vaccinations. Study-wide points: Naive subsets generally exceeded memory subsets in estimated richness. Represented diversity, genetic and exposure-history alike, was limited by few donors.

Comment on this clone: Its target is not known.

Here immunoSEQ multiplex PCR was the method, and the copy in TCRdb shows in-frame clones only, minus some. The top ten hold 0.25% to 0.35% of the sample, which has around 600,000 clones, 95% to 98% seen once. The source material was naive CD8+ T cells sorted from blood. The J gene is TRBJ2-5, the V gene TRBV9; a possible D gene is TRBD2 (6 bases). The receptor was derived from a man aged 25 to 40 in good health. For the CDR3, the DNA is TGTGCCAGCAGCGTAGACGGGAGTGCGGTAGAGACCCAGTACTTC. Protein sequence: CASSVDGSAVETQYF.